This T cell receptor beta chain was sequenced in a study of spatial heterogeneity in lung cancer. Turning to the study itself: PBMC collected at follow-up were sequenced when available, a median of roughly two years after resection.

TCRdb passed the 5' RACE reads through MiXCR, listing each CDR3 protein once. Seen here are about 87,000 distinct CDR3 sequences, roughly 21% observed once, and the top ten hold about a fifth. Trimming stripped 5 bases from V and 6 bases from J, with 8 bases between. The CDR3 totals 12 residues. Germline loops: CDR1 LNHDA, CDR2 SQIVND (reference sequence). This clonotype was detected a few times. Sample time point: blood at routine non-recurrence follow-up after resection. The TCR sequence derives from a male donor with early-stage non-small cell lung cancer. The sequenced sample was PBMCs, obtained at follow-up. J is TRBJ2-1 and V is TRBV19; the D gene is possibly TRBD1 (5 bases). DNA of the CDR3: TGTGCCAGTAGTCGACAGTTCAATGAGCAGTTCTTC. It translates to CASSRQFNEQFF.